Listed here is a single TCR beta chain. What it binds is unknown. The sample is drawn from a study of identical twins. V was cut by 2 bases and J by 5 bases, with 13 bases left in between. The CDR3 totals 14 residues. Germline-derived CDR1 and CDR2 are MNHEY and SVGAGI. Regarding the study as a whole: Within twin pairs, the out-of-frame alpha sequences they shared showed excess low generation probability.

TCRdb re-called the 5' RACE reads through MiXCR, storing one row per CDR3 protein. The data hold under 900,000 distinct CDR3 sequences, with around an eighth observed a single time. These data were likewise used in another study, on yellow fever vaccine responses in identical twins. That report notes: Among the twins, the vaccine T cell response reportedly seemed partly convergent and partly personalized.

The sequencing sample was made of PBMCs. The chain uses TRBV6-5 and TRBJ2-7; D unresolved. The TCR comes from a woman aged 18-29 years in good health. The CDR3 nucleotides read TGTGCCAGCAGTTACGGTACTACCATGCACGAGCAGTACGTC. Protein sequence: CASSYGTTMHEQYV.